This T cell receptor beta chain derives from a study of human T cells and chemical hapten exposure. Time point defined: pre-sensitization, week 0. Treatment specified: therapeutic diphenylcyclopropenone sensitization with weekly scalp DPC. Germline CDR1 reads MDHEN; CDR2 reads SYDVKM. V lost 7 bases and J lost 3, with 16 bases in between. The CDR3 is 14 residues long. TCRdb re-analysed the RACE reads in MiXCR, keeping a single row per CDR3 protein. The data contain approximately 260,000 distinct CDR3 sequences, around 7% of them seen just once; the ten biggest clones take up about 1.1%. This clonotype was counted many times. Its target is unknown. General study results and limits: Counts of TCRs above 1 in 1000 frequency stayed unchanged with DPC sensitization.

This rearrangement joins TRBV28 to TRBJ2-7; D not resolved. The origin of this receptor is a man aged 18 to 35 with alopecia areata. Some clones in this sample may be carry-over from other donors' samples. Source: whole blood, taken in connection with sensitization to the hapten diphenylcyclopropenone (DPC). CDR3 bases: TGTGCCAGCACCGATCCGCCCCGCATCTACGAGCAGTACTTC. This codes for CASTDPPRIYEQYF. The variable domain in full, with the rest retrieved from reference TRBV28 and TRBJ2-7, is DVKVTQSSRYLVKRTGEKVFLECVQDMDHENMFWYRQDPGLGLRLIYFSYDVKMKEKGDIPEGYSVSREKKERFSLILESASTNQTSMYLCASTDPPRIYEQYFGPGTRLTVT.